Listed here is a single T cell receptor (beta chain). Its antigen remains unknown. Measured with immunoSEQ multiplex PCR; TCRdb has only the in-frame clones, and not every one. The sample includes approximately 74,000 clones, 90% to 95% of them seen just once. The entry originates in a study of OX40 agonist ivuxolimab in advanced cancers. Germline V gene data show CDR1 as SGHRS and CDR2 as YFSETQ. This CDR3 spans 14 amino acids. Between the trimmed V and J ends, which lost 0 bases and 0 bases, there was a span of 7 bases. Findings of the study overall: There were also nonresponders showing low normalized T-cell clonal expansion.

The sample was CD4+ or CD8+ T cells sorted from blood, taken in a trial of the OX40 agonist ivuxolimab. The sequence was collected from an adult with an advanced solid tumor such as melanoma, head and neck, liver or kidney cancer. The V and J genes are TRBV5-1 and TRBJ2-7; D is uncertain. The chain's CDR3 is CASSLASSSYEQYF. In nucleotides, the CDR3 is TGCGCCAGCAGCTTGGCTTCCTCCTCCTACGAGCAGTACTTC. The variable domain in full, completed from reference TRBV5-1 and TRBJ2-7, reads KAGVTQTPRYLIKTRGQQVTLSCSPISGHRSVSWYQQTPGQGLQFLFEYFSETQRNKGNFPGRFSGRQFSNSRSEMNVSTLELGDSALYLCASSLASSSYEQYFGPGTRLTVT.